The 20 T cell receptor beta chains below were found in one sample sequenced in a study of blood T cell repertoires in COVID-19. Repertoires were generated with immunoSEQ multiplex PCR, while TCRdb's copy carries only in-frame clones and drops some. This repertoire shows around 170,000 clones, around 89% found once; its top ten account for about 1.9%. The sequencing sample was made of peripheral blood. The receptor set was obtained from a man aged 18 to 29 who had recovered from COVID-19.

This clone was counted a single time. V is TRBV10-3 and J is TRBJ1-1, with a weak D call TRBD1 (6 bases). The ends were cut back, 4 bases at V and 0 bases at J, with 12 bases in the middle. Germline CDR1 ENHRY, CDR2 SYGVKD. The CDR3 is 15 amino acids. The CDR3 here is CAISVSGAMNTEAFF. The DNA for the CDR3 is TGTGCCATCAGTGTGTCGGGGGCAATGAACACTGAAGCTTTCTTT.

The rearrangement uses TRBV27 and TRBJ2-7, with D maybe TRBD2 (5 bases). V lost 6 bases and J 10 bases, leaving 28 bases between the germline ends. Per the germline V gene, CDR1 is MNHEY and CDR2 is SMNVEV (reference sequence). The CDR3 contains 16 residues. In DNA, the CDR3 is TGTGCCAGCAGCCGAAGTATGGCGGGCCTCGGCCGGGTCCAGTACTTC. This sequence encodes CASSRSMAGLGRVQYF.

This chain joins TRBV29-1 and TRBJ1-2; tentatively, D is TRBD1 (6 bases). Germline lookup yields CDR1 SQVTM and CDR2 ANQGSEA. CDR3 size: 13 residues. Trimming left V 5 bases short and J 4 bases short, with 14 bases between. As DNA, the CDR3 is TGCAGCGTTACGGGGACAACGGGCTATGGCTACACCTTC. Translated: CSVTGTTGYGYTF. Full variable domain (remainder filled in from reference TRBV29-1 and TRBJ1-2): SAVISQKPSRDICQRGTSLTIQCQVDSQVTMMFWYRQQPGQSLTLIATANQGSEATYESGFVIDKFPISRPNLTFSTLTVSNMSPEDSSIYLCSVTGTTGYGYTFGSGTRLTVV.

The J gene is TRBJ2-7, the V gene TRBV30; D is undetermined. The V and J ends lost 4 bases and 4 bases respectively, with 20 bases between them. The germline CDR1 and CDR2 sequences are GTSNPN and SVGIG (reference sequence). The CDR3 extends over 15 amino acids. CDR3 bases: TGTGCCTGGACCCCAGTAAGCGCCGCGGCGTACGAGCAGTACTTC. Protein: CAWTPVSAAAYEQYF.

The gene calls are TRBV24-1 and TRBJ2-1; D is uncertain. The CDR3 spans 14 residues. Germline CDR1 reads KGHDR; CDR2 reads SFDVKD. Trimming took off 3 bases at V and 8 bases at J, with 13 bases between the two ends. As DNA, the CDR3 is TGTGCCACCAGTGATACCCGGAGCGTGGATGAGCAGTTCTTC. Encoded protein: CATSDTRSVDEQFF.

The chain is built from TRBV3-1 (or the pseudogene TRBV3-2) and TRBJ2-2; no reliable D call. The CDR3 runs 15 residues. Per germline, CDR1 LGHDT and CDR2 YNNKEL (reference sequence). Trimming left V 4 bases short and J 4 bases short, with 13 bases between. The CDR3 bases are TGTGCCAGCAGCCCCATAACCACGGGCACCGGGGAGCTGTTTTTT. Amino acids: CASSPITTGTGELFF.

V is TRBV5-4 and J is TRBJ2-2, with D possibly matching TRBD2 (5 bases). Deletions cut 4 bases from V and 4 bases from J, with 14 bases between. The germline V gene encodes CDR1 SGHNT and CDR2 YYREEE (reference sequence). The CDR3 has 15 residues. This CDR3 reads CASSPARGGTGELFF. In DNA form, the CDR3 reads TGTGCCAGCAGCCCTGCTCGGGGTGGCACCGGGGAGCTGTTTTTT.

The chain carries TRBV6-5 and TRBJ1-2; 8 positions match TRBD1. The junction had 11 bases not matched to a gene; V was cut back by 0 bases and J by 8 bases. CDR1 is MNHEY, CDR2 SVGAGI, per germline. This CDR3 is built from 16 residues. CDR3 sequence (DNA): TGTGCCAGCAGTTACTCGATCGGGACAGGACTATTAGGCTACACCTTC. It translates to CASSYSIGTGLLGYTF.

The chain recombines TRBV19 with TRBJ1-5; a weak D match, TRBD1 (6 bases). Looked up from germline, CDR1 is LNHDA and CDR2 is SQIVND (reference sequence). The CDR3 extends over 16 amino acids. Trimming took 6 bases from V and 3 from J, leaving 18 bases between them. DNA of the CDR3: TGTGCCAGTAGCATCACAGGGCCCTATATCAATCAGCCCCAGCATTTT. As protein: CASSITGPYINQPQHF.

The CDR3 DNA reads TGTGCCAGCAGTGTGGAAACTGGGCCGGGAGGCGAAAAACTGTTTTTT. It encodes CASSVETGPGGEKLFF. The chain employs TRBV28 and TRBJ1-4; D not certain. Germline V gives CDR1 MDHEN, CDR2 SYDVKM. The V end was cut by 5 bases, the J end by 8 bases, with 21 bases between. The CDR3 runs to 16 residues.

The sample holds one count of this clone. The chain uses TRBV27 and TRBJ2-1, with D perhaps matching TRBD2 (5 bases). Looked up from germline, CDR1 is MNHEY and CDR2 is SMNVEV (reference sequence). The CDR3 covers 17 residues. V was pared by 0 bases and J by 5 bases, with 17 bases between. The CDR3 protein is CASSLSPLAGYNNEQFF. The CDR3 bases are TGTGCCAGCAGTTTATCGCCGCTAGCAGGTTATAACAATGAGCAGTTCTTC.

This chain connects TRBV28 to TRBJ2-3; 13 bases align to TRBD2. The CDR3 extends over 16 amino acids. Germline assignment: CDR1 MDHEN and CDR2 SYDVKM. The trim removed 9 bases at V and 8 bases at J, leaving 14 bases unmatched. As DNA, the CDR3 is TGTGCCAGTGCGTGGGGACTAGCGGGGTCGGTAGGTACGCAGTATTTT. It specifies CASAWGLAGSVGTQYF.

This clone was detected only once. The rearrangement uses TRBV5-1 and TRBJ1-6; 7 nucleotides line up with TRBD1. Germline CDR1 SGHRS, CDR2 YFSETQ. The CDR3 runs to 15 residues. With V trimmed by 5 bases and J by 7 bases, 9 bases remained unmatched. The chain's CDR3 is CASRETGTANSPLHF. CDR3 DNA: TGCGCCAGCAGGGAAACCGGGACAGCAAATTCACCCCTCCACTTT.

The CDR3 reads CASSPRPGTEGYGYTF. As DNA, the CDR3 is TGCGCCAGCAGCCCCCGTCCCGGGACTGAAGGCTATGGCTACACCTTC. This chain connects TRBV4-1 to TRBJ1-2, with D tentatively TRBD1 (5 bases). The length of the CDR3 is 16 residues. Between the trimmed V and J ends, which lost 4 bases and 4 bases, there was a span of 19 bases. Germline V gene sequence: CDR1 MGHRA, CDR2 YSYEKL.

This clone was seen more than once but under ten times. This sequence joins TRBV2 and TRBJ1-2; 9 nucleotides agree with TRBD1. CDR1 is SNHLY, CDR2 FYNNEI, per germline. V was clipped by 7 bases and J by 4 bases; unmatched bases: 13. This CDR3 region has 16 residues. The CDR3 sequence: CASIGSGQGRLYGYTF. CDR3 in DNA: TGTGCCAGCATTGGGTCGGGACAGGGAAGACTCTATGGCTACACCTTC.

The CDR3 sequence is CASSPRQGQDYGYTF. CDR3 sequence (DNA): TGTGCCAGCAGCCCCCGACAAGGACAGGACTATGGCTACACCTTC. The gene calls are TRBV9 and TRBJ1-2, with 7 positions matching TRBD1. CDR1 and CDR2 (germline): SGDLS, YYNGEE. The V and J ends lost 4 bases and 3 bases, in that order; junction bases with no gene match: 9. The CDR3 has 15 residues.

This clone showed up just once. The rearrangement joins TRBV13 to TRBJ2-5; D possibly corresponds to TRBD1 (5 bases). Trimming shortened V by 5 bases and J by 0 bases, and 10 bases separated the two germline ends. CDR1 PRHDT and CDR2 FYEKMQ come from the germline V gene (reference sequence). This CDR3 has 14 amino acids. The CDR3 sequence: CASSPLQDQETQYF. DNA for the CDR3: TGTGCCAGCAGCCCGCTACAGGACCAAGAGACCCAGTACTTC.

The chain uses TRBV25-1 and TRBJ1-1; D gene ambiguous. This CDR3 contains 14 residues. V dropped 3 bases and J dropped 5 bases, with 13 bases sitting between them. The germline CDR1 and CDR2 sequences are MGHDK and SYGVNS. CDR3 bases: TGTGCCAGCAGTGATGCCAGGATCGGAACTGAAGCTTTCTTT. Residues: CASSDARIGTEAFF.

This sequence joins TRBV15 and TRBJ2-7; 9 nucleotides agree with TRBD2. The CDR3 has 16 amino acids. Trimming at V came to 5 bases and at J to 2 bases, leaving 10 bases not matched to a gene. CDR1 LNHNV and CDR2 YYDKDF come from the germline V gene (reference sequence). The CDR3 loop reads CATSYGGLAGTYEQYF. DNA for the CDR3: TGTGCCACCAGCTATGGAGGGCTAGCGGGAACCTACGAGCAGTACTTC.

The CDR3 loop reads CASSLQGPPYEQYF. The CDR3 DNA is TGTGCCAGCAGTTTACAGGGGCCCCCCTACGAGCAGTACTTC. This sequence joins TRBV28 and TRBJ2-7; TRBD1 is a possible D gene (6 bases). This CDR3 contains 14 residues. Germline V lookup: CDR1 MDHEN, CDR2 SYDVKM. With 2 bases removed from V and 2 bases from J, the gap between germline ends came to 10 bases.